These 21 T cell receptor beta chains came from one sample sequenced in a study of shared clonotypes between healthy human individuals. The repertoire was sequenced with immunoSEQ multiplex PCR; TCRdb's copy has only in-frame clones and lacks some. The table lists about 2.4 million clones, roughly 93% of them singletons. The specimen sequenced was naive CD4+ T cells from PBMCs. Subset: CD45RA+ positively selected. Receptor source: a man between 18 and 29 years old in good health. Some clones in this sample may be carry-over from other donors' samples.

This chain links TRBV5-1 with TRBJ2-1; D might be TRBD2 (6 bases). The germline gives CDR1 SGHRS, CDR2 YFSETQ. The CDR3 covers 14 residues. Trimming took 6 bases from V and 7 from J, leaving 17 bases between them. CDR3 coding DNA: TGCGCCAGCACCGAACTAGCCGGGACTAATGAGCAGTTCTTC. It specifies CASTELAGTNEQFF. Full variable domain (rest looked up from reference TRBV5-1 and TRBJ2-1): KAGVTQTPRYLIKTRGQQVTLSCSPISGHRSVSWYQQTPGQGLQFLFEYFSETQRNKGNFPGRFSGRQFSNSRSEMNVSTLELGDSALYLCASTELAGTNEQFFGPGTRLTVL.

As to this clone: Other DNA sequences in the same sample also yield this CDR3. The rearrangement uses TRBV5-1 and TRBJ2-5; no clear D gene. CDR3 length: 12 amino acids. CDR1 and CDR2 from the germline V gene are SGHRS and YFSETQ. Trimming stripped 4 bases from V and 4 bases from J, with 8 bases between. CDR3 protein: CASSPLGETQYF. As DNA, the CDR3 is TGCGCCAGCAGCCCCTTGGGAGAGACCCAGTACTTC.

The rearrangement links TRBV4-3 to TRBJ2-5; unclear D gene. Germline V gives CDR1 LGHNA, CDR2 YSLEER. V shed 0 bases and J shed 7 bases, with 9 bases lying between them. This CDR3 comprises 13 residues. The CDR3 DNA is TGCGCCAGCAGCCAAGATATCAAAAGGACCCAGTACTTC. Protein product: CASSQDIKRTQYF.

The chain recombines TRBV7-3 with TRBJ2-1; 10 bases agree with TRBD2. Germline loops: CDR1 SGHTA, CDR2 FQGTGA. The V gene end was trimmed by 4 bases and the J gene end by 0 bases; junction bases not matched to a gene: 3. The CDR3 is made up of 16 amino acids. CDR3 nucleotides: TGTGCCAGCAGCTCGAAGCGGGAGGGCTCCTACAATGAGCAGTTCTTC. This sequence encodes CASSSKREGSYNEQFF.

The chain couples TRBV5-4 to TRBJ1-2; possible D gene TRBD1, 5 bases. Trimming removed 4 bases at V and 4 bases at J, with 17 bases between. Germline values: CDR1 SGHNT, CDR2 YYREEE (reference sequence). CDR3 size: 15 residues. CDR3: CASSTPWGGGYGYTF. The CDR3 DNA sequence: TGTGCCAGCAGCACCCCGTGGGGGGGTGGCTATGGCTACACCTTC.

Only one count was recorded for this clone. This chain joins TRBV9 and TRBJ2-5; D perhaps matches TRBD2 (7 bases). The CDR3 consists of 15 residues. Trimming removed 3 bases from V and 6 bases from J, with 18 bases in between. CDR1 is SGDLS and CDR2 is YYNGEE in the germline V gene. This chain's CDR3 is CASSEGGSSAQTQYF. CDR3 bases: TGTGCCAGCAGCGAGGGGGGGAGTAGCGCCCAGACCCAGTACTTC.

The genes are TRBV28 and TRBJ2-2; the D gene is possibly TRBD2 (5 bases). The CDR3 runs to 14 residues. In germline, CDR1 is MDHEN, CDR2 SYDVKM. V shed 6 bases and J shed 3 bases, with 11 bases lying between them. CDR3 sequence reads: CASRLSGDTGELFF. The CDR3 DNA sequence: TGTGCCAGCAGATTGAGCGGAGACACCGGGGAGCTGTTTTTT.

With respect to this clone: Other nucleotide sequences from this sample produce the same CDR3. The chain employs TRBV7-2 and TRBJ2-7; 8 positions match TRBD1. The germline gives CDR1 SGHTA, CDR2 FQGNSA. This CDR3 spans 13 amino acids. The junction had 0 bases not matched to a gene; V was cut back by 1 base and J by 4 bases. As DNA, the CDR3 is TGTGCCAGCAGCTTAGACAGGGGGTACGAGCAGTACTTC. Its translation is CASSLDRGYEQYF.

This chain joins TRBV7-2 and TRBJ1-2, with TRBD1 identical over 7 bases. Trimming removed 3 bases from V and 2 bases from J; junction bases left unmatched: 6. CDR3 length: 15 amino acids. From germline, CDR1 is SGHTA and CDR2 FQGNSA. CDR3 loop: CASSLGQLTNYGYTF. The CDR3 DNA reads as TGTGCCAGCAGCTTGGGACAGCTGACGAACTATGGCTACACCTTC.

The chain carries TRBV9 and TRBJ2-1, with 9 bases aligning to TRBD2. CDR1 SGDLS and CDR2 YYNGEE come from the germline V gene. V lost 4 bases and J lost 0; bases outside the gene matches: 17. CDR3 size: 20 residues. The chain's CDR3 is CASSPRLGGYSGSSYNEQFF. CDR3 nucleotide sequence: TGTGCCAGCAGCCCCCGCCTGGGAGGGTATAGCGGGAGCTCCTACAATGAGCAGTTCTTC.

This chain joins TRBV28 and TRBJ1-4; unclear D gene. The germline V gene encodes CDR1 MDHEN and CDR2 SYDVKM. Trimming stripped 3 bases from V and 7 bases from J, with 12 bases between. The CDR3 length is 14 residues. The CDR3 region has the DNA TGTGCCAGCAGTTTCGGTCGGGCCCCTGAAAAACTGTTTTTT. It is translated as CASSFGRAPEKLFF.

This chain connects TRBV5-5 to TRBJ2-7, with 10 bases that match TRBD1. V trimming: 4 bases; J trimming: 5 bases; junction bases outside the gene matches: 12. The CDR3 length is 16 residues. Germline lookup yields CDR1 SGHKS and CDR2 YYEKEE (reference sequence). The CDR3 loop reads CASSPDPGTGVHEQYF. In DNA form, the CDR3 reads TGTGCCAGCAGCCCCGACCCCGGGACAGGGGTACACGAGCAGTACTTC.

This chain uses TRBV18 with TRBJ1-1; D unresolved. Per germline, CDR1 KGHSH and CDR2 LQKENI. This CDR3 comprises 12 residues. The germline V and J ends were trimmed by 6 bases and 7 bases, with 12 bases remaining between them. The CDR3 region is CASSWLGGEAFF. CDR3 nucleotides: TGTGCCAGCTCTTGGCTGGGAGGTGAAGCTTTCTTT.

The J gene is TRBJ2-5, the V gene TRBV28; TRBD2 matches 10 bases. The CDR3 loop spans 17 amino acids. CDR1 is MDHEN and CDR2 is SYDVKM in the germline V gene. J lost 5 bases, V lost 4 bases, and 13 bases had no gene match. The CDR3: CASSSRFLAGVVETQYF. CDR3 DNA: TGTGCCAGCAGTTCCCGCTTTCTAGCGGGAGTGGTGGAGACCCAGTACTTC.

The gene calls are TRBV10-1 and TRBJ1-1; 7 positions agree with TRBD1. The CDR3 has 13 amino acids. Trimming at V came to 5 bases and at J to 5 bases, leaving 5 bases not matched to a gene. Germline CDR1 WNHNN, CDR2 SYGVQD (reference sequence). CDR3 nucleotide sequence: TGCGCCAGCAGTTATGACAGGGTGACTGAAGCTTTCTTT. Amino acid sequence: CASSYDRVTEAFF.

V is TRBV28 and J is TRBJ2-1, with TRBD1 matching over 7 bases. The V segment lost 2 bases and the J segment 14 bases; nucleotides outside the gene matches: 6. Germline V lookup: CDR1 MDHEN, CDR2 SYDVKM. This CDR3 is 12 amino acids long. The DNA of the CDR3 is TGTGCCAGCAGTTTAAGACAGGGTTTCGAGTTCTTC. This gives the protein CASSLRQGFEFF.

The V gene is TRBV5-1, the J gene TRBJ2-1, with 7 bases matching TRBD2. The CDR3 consists of 14 residues. Germline loops: CDR1 SGHRS, CDR2 YFSETQ. J gave up 10 bases and V 0 bases, and 7 bases lay outside the gene matches. CDR3 residues: CASSLGQTSEEQFF. CDR3 sequence (DNA): TGCGCCAGCAGCTTGGGGCAAACTAGCGAGGAGCAGTTCTTC.

The genes are TRBV2 and TRBJ1-3; D not resolved. Between the trimmed V and J ends, which lost 0 bases and 4 bases, there was a span of 10 bases. The CDR3 runs to 15 residues. CDR1 is SNHLY and CDR2 is FYNNEI in the germline V gene. In DNA form, the CDR3 reads TGTGCCAGCAGTGAAGCAGGGTCCTACGGAAACACCATATATTTT. Protein product: CASSEAGSYGNTIYF.

This rearrangement joins TRBV5-1 to TRBJ1-2; no definite D call. Germline loops: CDR1 SGHRS, CDR2 YFSETQ. CDR3 length: 13 amino acids. The V gene lost 0 bases and the J gene lost 7 bases, with 10 bases spanning the gap. The CDR3 spells CASSLELGGGYTF. CDR3 nucleotides: TGCGCCAGCAGCTTGGAGTTGGGAGGTGGCTACACCTTC. The whole variable domain, filled in from reference TRBV5-1 and TRBJ1-2, reads KAGVTQTPRYLIKTRGQQVTLSCSPISGHRSVSWYQQTPGQGLQFLFEYFSETQRNKGNFPGRFSGRQFSNSRSEMNVSTLELGDSALYLCASSLELGGGYTFGSGTRLTVV.

The chain recombines TRBV5-6 with TRBJ1-1, with TRBD1 as a possible D gene (5 bases). Germline V gene sequence: CDR1 SGHDT, CDR2 YYEEEE. The CDR3 is 15 amino acids. Deletions cut 0 bases from V and 5 bases from J, with 14 bases between. The CDR3 protein is CASSLGRVRFTEAFF. CDR3 nucleotide sequence: TGTGCCAGCAGCTTGGGCAGGGTGAGATTTACTGAAGCTTTCTTT.

This chain joins TRBV28 and TRBJ2-5; D is ambiguous. V was pared by 6 bases and J by 3 bases, with 11 bases between. The CDR3 length is 13 residues. Germline V lookup: CDR1 MDHEN, CDR2 SYDVKM. CDR3 in DNA: TGTGCCAGCAGCCAACCTCAGGAAGAGACCCAGTACTTC. This translates into CASSQPQEETQYF. Full variable domain (missing parts from reference TRBV28 and TRBJ2-5): DVKVTQSSRYLVKRTGEKVFLECVQDMDHENMFWYRQDPGLGLRLIYFSYDVKMKEKGDIPEGYSVSREKKERFSLILESASTNQTSMYLCASSQPQEETQYFGPGTRLLVL.